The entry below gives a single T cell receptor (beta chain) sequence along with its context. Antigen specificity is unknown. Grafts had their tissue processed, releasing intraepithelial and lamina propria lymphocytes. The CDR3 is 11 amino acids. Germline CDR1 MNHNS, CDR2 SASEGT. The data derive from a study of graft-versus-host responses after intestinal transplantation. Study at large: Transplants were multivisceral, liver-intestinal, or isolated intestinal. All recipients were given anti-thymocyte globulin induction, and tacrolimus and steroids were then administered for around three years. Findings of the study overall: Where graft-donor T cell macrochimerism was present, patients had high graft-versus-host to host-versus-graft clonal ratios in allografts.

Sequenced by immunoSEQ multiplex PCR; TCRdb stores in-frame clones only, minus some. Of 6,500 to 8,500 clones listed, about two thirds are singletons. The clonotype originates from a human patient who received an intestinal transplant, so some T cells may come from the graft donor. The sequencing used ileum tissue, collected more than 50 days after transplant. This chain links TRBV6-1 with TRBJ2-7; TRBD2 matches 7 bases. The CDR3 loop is CALGGSYEQYV. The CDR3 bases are TGTGCGCTCGGGGGGTCCTACGAGCAGTACGTC.